The sequence of this TCR beta chain was determined in a study of T cell repertoires in ileal Crohn's disease (dated by TCRdb to the late 2010s). Background on the whole study: At the time of surgery, roughly 40% of patients were active smokers, and the median duration of disease was around eight years. All patients had surgery for a complication: stricturing disease in about 60% and penetrating disease in roughly 40%. About half of the patients received postoperative therapy: some 12 received thiopurines and 15 to 20 received anti-TNF agents. A prospective multicentre cohort supplied the 57 Crohn's disease patients whose TCR repertoires were analysed. Running in parallel with the study was a multicentre cohort set up to find predictors of early endoscopic recurrence following ileocolonic resection. A Rutgeerts score above i0 was used to define endoscopic postoperative recurrence. The study sequenced about 150 mucosal samples from roughly 60 patients, taken at several locations on the surgical specimen and at postoperative endoscopy. Paper-wide results and their limitations: A significantly higher proportion of clonal expansions was observed in active smokers at surgery than in non-smokers (approximately 26% vs 20%, p=0.02). Endoscopic recurrence was found to be associated with higher high-frequency clone percentages at surgery, and recurrence was observed in all patients with clonality above 26.8% (18/57). More high-frequency clones were carried by sorted CD8 T cells than by CD4 T cells, suggesting that mucosal expansions were mainly CD8. Mucosal CD4 and CD8 T cells were sorted and sequenced only in a subgroup of patients, the size of which was not stated.

Approximately 550 nanograms of biopsy DNA per sample were submitted for commercial TCRB immunosequencing. A two-step, amplification bias-controlled multiplex PCR was used by Adaptive Biotechnology to amplify CDR3 regions from genomic DNA. Primers covering every V and J gene segment were used in the first PCR, while barcodes and Illumina adapters were added in the second PCR. CDR3 libraries were sequenced using an Illumina instrument. The source study handled its data this way. Vendor-provided pipelines were combined with custom analysis of raw data in R/Bioconductor under R version 3.3.0. Clonality, ranging from 0 to 1, was calculated as the inverse of the normalised Shannon entropy of all productive clones. The repertoire share taken up by the top 100 clones defined high-frequency clones, and only clones that passed a 95% confidence test were kept. Repertoire diversity was measured with the Simpson index, and overlap between samples was measured with the Morisita-Horn index. Here the immuneACCESS table is served through TCRdb, limited to in-frame sequences with V and J called. Missing clones are a known gap in these copies; in checked studies unresolved V genes cover under half, and the rest lacks a known reason. V and J calls and clone size are copied from that table; D and trimming were computed from the DNA. Here the sample has fewer than 20,000 clones; approximately 70% occur a single time. Clones ranked in the top ten supply 4.5% to 5.5% of the sample.

Worth noting for this clone: The target of this receptor is not known. There are no base qualities to consult, and no much larger clone falls within one base.

Adults with ileal or ileocolonic Crohn's disease for whom ileocolonic resection was indicated were considered eligible. Before DNA extraction, whole ileal mucosal biopsies were kept frozen at -80 degrees C. Genomic DNA was isolated from frozen whole biopsies using a TRizol-based method, and the DNA was quantified with a NanoDrop 2000 spectrophotometer. CDR1 and CDR2 (MNHNS, SASEGT) derive from the germline V gene. The CDR3, cysteine through phenylalanine, is 13 amino acids long. CDR3 DNA only is kept here, 39 bases in frame from base 1. V is pared back by 7 bases and J by 0 bases, with 8 bases lying between the germline termini.

Material: ileal tissue. The sequence was collected from an adult with Crohn's disease. The chain joins TRBV6-1 to TRBJ2-3, with the D gene not confidently named. For the CDR3, the sequence is CASMKPSTDTQYF. The DNA reads TGTGCCAGCATGAAGCCTAGCACAGATACGCAGTATTTT.